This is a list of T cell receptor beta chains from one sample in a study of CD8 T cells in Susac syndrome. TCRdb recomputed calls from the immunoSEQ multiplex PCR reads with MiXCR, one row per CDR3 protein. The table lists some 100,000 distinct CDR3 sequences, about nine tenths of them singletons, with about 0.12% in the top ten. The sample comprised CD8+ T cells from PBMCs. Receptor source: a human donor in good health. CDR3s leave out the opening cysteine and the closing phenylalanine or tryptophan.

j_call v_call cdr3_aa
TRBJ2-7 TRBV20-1 SARSPAGVYEQY
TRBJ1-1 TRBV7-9 ASSLENTEAF
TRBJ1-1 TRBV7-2 ASSFSAEATEAF
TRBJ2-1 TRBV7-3 ASSSGLAGYEQF
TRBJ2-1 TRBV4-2 ASSQRGGGGDNEQF
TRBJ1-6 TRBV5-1 ASSPGGQGQGRSPLH
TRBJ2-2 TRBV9 ASSSTLTSGRANAGELF
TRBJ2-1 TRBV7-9 ASSTRAGRSYNEQF
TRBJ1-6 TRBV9 ASSARLDAGTGSSPLH
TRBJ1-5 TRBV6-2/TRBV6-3 ASRREAGHQPQH
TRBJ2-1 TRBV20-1 SGRLGTEDEQF
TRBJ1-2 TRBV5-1 ASSLSAGYGYT
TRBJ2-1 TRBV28 ASSSSEPYNEQF
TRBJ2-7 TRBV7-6 ASSPLKGGRGISYEQY
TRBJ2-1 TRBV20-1 SARVNRGNEQF
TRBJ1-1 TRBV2 ATGVGSNTEAF
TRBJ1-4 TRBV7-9 ASSFSGSEKLF
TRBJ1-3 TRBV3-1 ASSQAVRLSGNTIY
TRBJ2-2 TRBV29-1 SVDQNTNTGELF
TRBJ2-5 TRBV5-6 ASSSGVKTQY
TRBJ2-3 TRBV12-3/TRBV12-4 ASSLVGGPTSTDTQY
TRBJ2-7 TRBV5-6 ASSPTSGTGVWYEQY
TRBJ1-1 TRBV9 ASSPSPGKNTEAF
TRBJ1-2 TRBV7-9 ASSLQDIKNGYT
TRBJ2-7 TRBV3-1 ASSQDRAIQGAMYEQY
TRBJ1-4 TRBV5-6 ASSLARGEKLF
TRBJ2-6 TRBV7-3 ASSLTPRQGHSEANVLT
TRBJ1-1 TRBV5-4 ASSLGLPTEAF
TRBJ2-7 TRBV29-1 SVESPGQGDYEQY
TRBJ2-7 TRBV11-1 ASSEKLAGDYEQY
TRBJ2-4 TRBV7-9 ASSKNREGVIQY
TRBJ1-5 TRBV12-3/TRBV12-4 ASSLTGNQPQH
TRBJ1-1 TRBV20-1 SADPVGKRNTEAF
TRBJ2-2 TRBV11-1 ASLRDRVLAGELF
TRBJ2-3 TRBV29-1 SVRLAENTDTQY
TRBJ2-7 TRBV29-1 SVGEGNYEQY
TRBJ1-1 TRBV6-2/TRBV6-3 ASGFTTEAF
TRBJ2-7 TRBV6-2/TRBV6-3 ASSRRVVEQY
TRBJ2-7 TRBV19 ASSTGPSGSFSYEQY
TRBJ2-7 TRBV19 ASSIGGLQFYEQY
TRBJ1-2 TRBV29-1 SVARDLNYGYT
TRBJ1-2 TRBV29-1 SVDGGGFYGYT
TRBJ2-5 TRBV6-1 ASSQGFGYQETQY
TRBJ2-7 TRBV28 VSRASGEQY
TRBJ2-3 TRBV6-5 ASSSGQGAAHTDTQY
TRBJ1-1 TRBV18 ASSPSDREAF
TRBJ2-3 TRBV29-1 SVEDEKGLSTDTQY
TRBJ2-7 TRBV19 ASSPRRDRGGDEQY
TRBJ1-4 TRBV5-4 ASSRGSATGEKLF
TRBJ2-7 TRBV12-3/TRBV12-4 ASISQGHEQY